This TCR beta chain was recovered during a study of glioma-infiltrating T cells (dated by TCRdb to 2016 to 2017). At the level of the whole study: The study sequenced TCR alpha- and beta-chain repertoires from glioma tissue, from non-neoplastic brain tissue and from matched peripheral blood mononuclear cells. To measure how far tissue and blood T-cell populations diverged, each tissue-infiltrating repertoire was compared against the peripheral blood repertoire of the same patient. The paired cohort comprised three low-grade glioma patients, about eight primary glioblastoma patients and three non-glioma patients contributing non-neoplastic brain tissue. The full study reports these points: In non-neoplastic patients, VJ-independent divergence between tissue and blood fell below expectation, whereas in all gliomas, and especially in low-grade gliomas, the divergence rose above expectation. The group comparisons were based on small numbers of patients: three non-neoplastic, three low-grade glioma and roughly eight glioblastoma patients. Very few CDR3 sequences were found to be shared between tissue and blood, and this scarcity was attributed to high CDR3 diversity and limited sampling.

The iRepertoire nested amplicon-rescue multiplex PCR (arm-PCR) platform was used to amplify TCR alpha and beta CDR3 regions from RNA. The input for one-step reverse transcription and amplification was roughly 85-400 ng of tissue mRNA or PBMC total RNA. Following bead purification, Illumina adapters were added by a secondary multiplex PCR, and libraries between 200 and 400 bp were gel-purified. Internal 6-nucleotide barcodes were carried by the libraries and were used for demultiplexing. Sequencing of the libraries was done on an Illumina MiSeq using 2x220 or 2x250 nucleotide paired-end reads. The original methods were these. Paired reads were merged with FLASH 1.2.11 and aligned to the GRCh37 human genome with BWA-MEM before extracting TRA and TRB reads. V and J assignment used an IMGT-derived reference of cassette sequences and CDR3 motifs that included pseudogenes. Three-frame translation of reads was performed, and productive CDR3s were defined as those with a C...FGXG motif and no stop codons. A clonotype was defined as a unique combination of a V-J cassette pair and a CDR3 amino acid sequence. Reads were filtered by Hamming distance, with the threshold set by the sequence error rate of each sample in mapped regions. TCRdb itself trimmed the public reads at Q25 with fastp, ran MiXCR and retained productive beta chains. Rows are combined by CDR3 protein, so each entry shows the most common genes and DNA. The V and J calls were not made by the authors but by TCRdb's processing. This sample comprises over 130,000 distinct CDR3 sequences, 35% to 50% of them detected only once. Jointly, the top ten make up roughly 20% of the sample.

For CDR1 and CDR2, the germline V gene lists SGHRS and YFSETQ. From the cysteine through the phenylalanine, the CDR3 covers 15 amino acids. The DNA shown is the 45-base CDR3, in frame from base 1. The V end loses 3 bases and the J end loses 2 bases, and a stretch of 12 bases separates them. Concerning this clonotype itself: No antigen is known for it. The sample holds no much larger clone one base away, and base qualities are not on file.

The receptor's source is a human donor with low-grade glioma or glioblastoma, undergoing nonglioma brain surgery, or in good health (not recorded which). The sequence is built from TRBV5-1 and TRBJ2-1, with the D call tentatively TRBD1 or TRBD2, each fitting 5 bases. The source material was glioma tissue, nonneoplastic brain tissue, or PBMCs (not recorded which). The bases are TGCGCCAGCAGCTCTTCCCGGGGACCCTACAATGAGCAGTTCTTC. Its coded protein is CASSSSRGPYNEQFF.